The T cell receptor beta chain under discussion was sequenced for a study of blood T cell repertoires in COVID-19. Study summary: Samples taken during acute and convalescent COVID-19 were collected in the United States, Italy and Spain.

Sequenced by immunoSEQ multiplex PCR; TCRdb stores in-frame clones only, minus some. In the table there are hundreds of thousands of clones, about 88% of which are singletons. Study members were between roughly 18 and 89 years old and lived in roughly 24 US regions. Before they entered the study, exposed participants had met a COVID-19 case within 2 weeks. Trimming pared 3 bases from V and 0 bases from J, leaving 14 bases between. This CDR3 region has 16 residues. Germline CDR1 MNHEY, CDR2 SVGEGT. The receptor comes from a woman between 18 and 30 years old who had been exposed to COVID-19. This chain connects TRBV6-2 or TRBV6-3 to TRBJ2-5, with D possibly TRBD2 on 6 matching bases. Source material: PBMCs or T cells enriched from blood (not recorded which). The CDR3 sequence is CASSYGMEGYQETQYF. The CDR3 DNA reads TGTGCCAGCAGTTATGGAATGGAGGGCTACCAAGAGACCCAGTACTTC.